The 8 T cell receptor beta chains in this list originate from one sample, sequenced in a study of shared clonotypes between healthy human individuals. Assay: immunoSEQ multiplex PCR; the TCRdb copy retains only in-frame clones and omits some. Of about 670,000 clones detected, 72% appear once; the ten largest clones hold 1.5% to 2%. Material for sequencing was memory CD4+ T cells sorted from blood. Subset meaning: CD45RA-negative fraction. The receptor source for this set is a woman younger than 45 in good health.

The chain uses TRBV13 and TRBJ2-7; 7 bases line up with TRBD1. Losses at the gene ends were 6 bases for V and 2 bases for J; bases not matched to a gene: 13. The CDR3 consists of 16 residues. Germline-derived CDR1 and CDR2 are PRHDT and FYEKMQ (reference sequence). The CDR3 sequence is CASRQMSGTEAYEQYF. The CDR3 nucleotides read TGTGCCAGCAGGCAAATGTCCGGGACAGAAGCCTACGAGCAGTACTTC.

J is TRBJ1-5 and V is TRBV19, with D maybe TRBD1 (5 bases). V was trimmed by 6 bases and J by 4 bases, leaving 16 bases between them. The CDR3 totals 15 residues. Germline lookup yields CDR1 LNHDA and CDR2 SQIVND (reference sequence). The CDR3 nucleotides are TGTGCCAGTAGCGAGAGGGGAAGAACTAATCAGCCCCAGCATTTT. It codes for CASSERGRTNQPQHF.

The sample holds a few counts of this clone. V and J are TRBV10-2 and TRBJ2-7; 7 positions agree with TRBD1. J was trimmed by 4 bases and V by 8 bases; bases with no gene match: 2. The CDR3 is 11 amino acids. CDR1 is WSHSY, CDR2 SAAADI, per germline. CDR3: CASGTAYEQYF. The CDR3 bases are TGCGCCAGCGGGACAGCGTACGAGCAGTACTTC.

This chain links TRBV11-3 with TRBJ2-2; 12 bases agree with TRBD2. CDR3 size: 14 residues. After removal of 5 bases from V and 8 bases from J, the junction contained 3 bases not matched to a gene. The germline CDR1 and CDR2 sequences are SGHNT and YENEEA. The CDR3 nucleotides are TGTGCCAGCAGCCCAGGACTAGCGGGAGGGGAGCTGTTTTTT. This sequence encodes CASSPGLAGGELFF.

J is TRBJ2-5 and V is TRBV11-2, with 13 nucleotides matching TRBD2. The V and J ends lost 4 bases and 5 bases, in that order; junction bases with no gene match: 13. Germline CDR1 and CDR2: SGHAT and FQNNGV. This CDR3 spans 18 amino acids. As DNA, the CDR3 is TGTGCCAGCAGCTCCCGTGGCGGACTAGCGGGAGAGGGGGAGACCCAGTACTTC. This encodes CASSSRGGLAGEGETQYF.

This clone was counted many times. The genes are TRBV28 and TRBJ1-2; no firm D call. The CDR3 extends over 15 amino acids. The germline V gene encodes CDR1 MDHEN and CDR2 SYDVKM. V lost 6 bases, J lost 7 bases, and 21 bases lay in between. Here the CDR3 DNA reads TGTGCCAGCAGACGCGGACCCTCGGAGGGTGGTGGCTACACCTTC. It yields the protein CASRRGPSEGGGYTF.

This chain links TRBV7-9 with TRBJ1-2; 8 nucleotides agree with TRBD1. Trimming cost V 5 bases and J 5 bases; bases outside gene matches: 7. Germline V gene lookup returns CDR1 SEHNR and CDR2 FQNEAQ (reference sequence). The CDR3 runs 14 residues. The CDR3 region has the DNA TGTGCCAGCAGCCCCACAGGGGGACCTTATGGCTACACCTTC. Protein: CASSPTGGPYGYTF. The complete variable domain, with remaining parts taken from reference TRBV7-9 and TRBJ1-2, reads DTGVSQNPRHKITKRGQNVTFRCDPISEHNRLYWYRQTLGQGPEFLTYFQNEAQLEKSRLLSDRFSAERPKGSFSTLEIQRTEQGDSAMYLCASSPTGGPYGYTFGSGTRLTVV.

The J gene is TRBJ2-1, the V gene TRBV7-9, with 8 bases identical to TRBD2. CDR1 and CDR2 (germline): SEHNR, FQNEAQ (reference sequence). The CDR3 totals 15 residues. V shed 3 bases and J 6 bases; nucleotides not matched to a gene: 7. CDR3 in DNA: TGTGCCAGCAGCTTGGGGACTAGGATTCGCAATGAGCAGTTCTTC. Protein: CASSLGTRIRNEQFF.